This TCR beta chain was identified in a study of CD8 T cells in ankylosing spondylitis. With 7 bases removed from V and 6 bases from J, the gap between germline ends came to 12 bases. This CDR3 region has 13 residues. The germline CDR1 and CDR2 sequences are SGHTA and FQGNSA. Findings and caveats of the study: Disease-linked clones displayed a CD8+ phenotype and appeared relatively rarely in peripheral blood.

In the case of this clonotype: The target antigen is unknown.

TCRdb re-called the 5' RACE reads through MiXCR, storing one row per CDR3 protein. The table has about 170,000 distinct CDR3 sequences, about a sixth seen once. The rearrangement joins TRBV7-2 to TRBJ2-2; D not resolved. The sample consisted of blood, either unsorted or a sorted T cell fraction (not recorded which). This sequence was found in a male donor with ankylosing spondylitis or in good health (not recorded which). CDR3 coding DNA: TGTGCCAGCAACAACCGGACCCCCGGGGAGCTGTTTTTT. It yields the protein CASNNRTPGELFF.